The 29 T cell receptor beta chains presented below share a single source sample, sequenced in a study of tumor-infiltrating lymphocytes in localized non-small cell lung cancer. Profiled with immunoSEQ multiplex PCR; TCRdb holds only in-frame clones, not every one. The sample contains tens of thousands of clones, around two thirds of which appear only once. Sample: lung tumor tissue. The receptors derive from a human donor with non-small cell lung cancer.

The chain carries TRBV9 and TRBJ1-1; D not resolved. The germline CDR1 and CDR2 sequences are SGDLS and YYNGEE. V lost 0 bases, J lost 1 base, and 4 bases lay in between. This CDR3 is built from 13 residues. CDR3 residues: CASSVAGNTEAFF. The CDR3 DNA follows: TGTGCCAGCAGCGTAGCAGGGAACACTGAAGCTTTCTTT.

This sequence joins TRBV7-3 and TRBJ2-2; a weak D match, TRBD2 (5 bases). The CDR3 totals 15 residues. Trimming stripped 5 bases from V and 2 bases from J, with 12 bases between. Germline CDR1 SGHTA, CDR2 FQGTGA. CDR3 loop: CASSQTRTNTGELFF. In DNA, the CDR3 is TGTGCCAGCAGCCAAACTAGGACTAACACCGGGGAGCTGTTTTTT. Full variable domain (missing parts from reference TRBV7-3 and TRBJ2-2): GAGVSQTPSNKVTEKGKYVELRCDPISGHTALYWYRQSLGQGPEFLIYFQGTGAADDSGLPNDRFFAVRPEGSVSTLKIQRTERGDSAVYLCASSQTRTNTGELFFGEGSRLTVL.

The chain recombines TRBV18 with TRBJ1-1, with D uncertain. In germline, CDR1 is KGHSH, CDR2 LQKENI. V lost 4 bases to trimming and J lost 5 bases, with 11 bases between them. The CDR3 has 13 residues. CDR3 loop: CASSRSRETEAFF. CDR3 coding DNA: TGTGCCAGCTCACGAAGCCGGGAGACTGAAGCTTTCTTT. Variable domain in full (rest from reference TRBV18 and TRBJ1-1): NAGVMQNPRHLVRRRGQEARLRCSPMKGHSHVYWYRQLPEEGLKFMVYLQKENIIDESGMPKERFSAEFPKEGPSILRIQQVVRGDSAAYFCASSRSRETEAFFGQGTRLTVV.

This chain uses TRBV19 with TRBJ1-5; D ambiguous. The CDR3 covers 14 residues. Germline V lookup: CDR1 LNHDA, CDR2 SQIVND (reference sequence). Trimming removed 5 bases from V and 2 bases from J, with 10 bases in between. This CDR3 is CASSPGGGNQPQHF. CDR3 DNA sequence: TGTGCCAGTAGTCCCGGCGGGGGCAATCAGCCCCAGCATTTT.

The chain couples TRBV7-6 to TRBJ2-1, with 8 bases aligning to TRBD2. The CDR3 consists of 14 residues. V was pared by 5 bases and J by 9 bases, with 9 bases of the junction left unmatched. Germline V gene lookup returns CDR1 SGHVS and CDR2 FNYEAQ. The CDR3 nucleotides read TGTGCCAGCAGCAAAGACGGTAGCGGGGCTGAGCAGTTCTTC. Translated: CASSKDGSGAEQFF. The variable domain in full, with the rest retrieved from reference TRBV7-6 and TRBJ2-1, is GAGVSQSPRYKVTKRGQDVALRCDPISGHVSLYWYRQALGQGPEFLTYFNYEAQQDKSGLPNDRFSAERPEGSISTLTIQRTEQRDSAMYRCASSKDGSGAEQFFGPGTRLTVL.

The chain employs TRBV7-2 and TRBJ2-1, with D perhaps given as TRBD1 or TRBD2 (6 bases each). The length of the CDR3 is 12 residues. Germline V CDR1 and CDR2: SGHTA, FQGNSA. The V end lost 5 bases, the J end lost 8 bases, and 10 bases lay between the germline ends. The CDR3 nucleotides are TGTGCCAGCAGCCCGAGGGGGGATGAGCAGTTCTTC. Its translation: CASSPRGDEQFF.

This chain links TRBV7-2 with TRBJ2-3, with TRBD2 matching over 9 bases. Germline V gives CDR1 SGHTA, CDR2 FQGNSA. The V gene end was trimmed by 0 bases and the J gene end by 3 bases; junction bases not matched to a gene: 7. This CDR3 spans 17 amino acids. Written as DNA, the CDR3 is TGTGCCAGCAGCTTAGCGTCGGCGGGGGGGCGGACAGATACGCAGTATTTT. Protein sequence: CASSLASAGGRTDTQYF.

The chain combines TRBV5-5 with TRBJ1-1; D call uncertain. The CDR3 runs to 14 residues. With 1 base removed from V and 0 bases from J, the gap between germline ends came to 7 bases. CDR1 is SGHKS and CDR2 is YYEKEE in the germline V gene (reference sequence). In nucleotides, the CDR3 is TGTGCCAGCAGCTTGCAGAACATGAACACTGAAGCTTTCTTT. Protein: CASSLQNMNTEAFF.

In the case of this clone: One junction end does not reproduce the germline sequence, and a read error may be involved. The chain couples TRBV7-2 to TRBJ2-7, with D uncertain. The CDR3 consists of 14 residues. Germline loops: CDR1 SGHTA, CDR2 FQGNSA. The CDR3 region has the DNA TGTGCCAACAGCCCTGCAGCAGAGTACTACGAGCAGTACTTC. Its protein is CANSPAAEYYEQYF.

The J gene is TRBJ1-1, the V gene TRBV9; 8 positions match TRBD1. This CDR3 region has 15 residues. V was pared by 3 bases and J by 0 bases, with 4 bases of the junction left unmatched. CDR1 and CDR2 (germline): SGDLS, YYNGEE. This CDR3 reads CASSAWTGMNTEAFF. CDR3 DNA sequence: TGTGCCAGCAGCGCCTGGACAGGGATGAACACTGAAGCTTTCTTT. The full variable domain, rest sourced from reference TRBV9 and TRBJ1-1, is DSGVTQTPKHLITATGQRVTLRCSPRSGDLSVYWYQQSLDQGLQFLIQYYNGEERAKGNILERFSAQQFPDLHSELNLSSLELGDSALYFCASSAWTGMNTEAFFGQGTRLTVV.

The chain employs TRBV29-1 and TRBJ1-2, with 7 positions matching TRBD1. This CDR3 has 14 amino acids. Trimming cost V 0 bases and J 7 bases; bases outside gene matches: 8. Germline V lookup: CDR1 SQVTM, CDR2 ANQGSEA. This CDR3 is CSVEELQGSSGYTF. The CDR3 DNA follows: TGCAGCGTTGAAGAGCTACAGGGGTCAAGTGGCTACACCTTC.

The rearrangement links TRBV5-1 to TRBJ1-1, with D possibly TRBD1 on 5 matching bases. V was shortened by 0 bases and J by 2 bases, with 11 bases between the two germline ends. Germline loops: CDR1 SGHRS, CDR2 YFSETQ. The CDR3 is made up of 15 amino acids. CDR3 loop: CASSLGGSLNTEAFF. CDR3 coding DNA: TGCGCCAGCAGCTTGGGGGGCAGCCTAAACACTGAAGCTTTCTTT.

This clone was observed once. This chain joins TRBV25-1 and TRBJ1-2; the D gene is possibly TRBD1 (5 bases). Trimming pared 1 base from V and 4 bases from J, leaving 13 bases between. Germline V gene data show CDR1 as MGHDK and CDR2 as SYGVNS. The CDR3 spans 15 residues. The CDR3 loop is CASSESRQRPYGYTF. The CDR3 DNA reads TGTGCCAGCAGTGAATCGAGACAGAGACCCTATGGCTACACCTTC.

Only a few counts were recorded for this clone. The rearrangement uses TRBV5-1 and TRBJ1-2; no clear D gene. Germline V CDR1 and CDR2: SGHRS, YFSETQ. The CDR3 loop spans 13 amino acids. The V end lost 0 bases, the J end lost 3 bases, and 6 bases lay between the germline ends. The CDR3 DNA reads as TGCGCCAGCAGCTTGGATCCGGACTATGGCTACACCTTC. Translating it yields CASSLDPDYGYTF.

The chain joins TRBV15 to TRBJ1-1; perhaps TRBD1 as D (5 bases). This CDR3 region has 15 residues. The ends were cut back, 4 bases at V and 1 base at J, with 13 bases in the middle. Germline CDR1 and CDR2: LNHNV and YYDKDF (reference sequence). The CDR3, as DNA: TGTGCCACCAGCAACCCAAAGGACAAGAACACTGAAGCTTTCTTT. Protein sequence: CATSNPKDKNTEAFF.

The chain has TRBV9 and TRBJ1-1; a possible D gene is TRBD1 (5 bases). Germline lookup yields CDR1 SGDLS and CDR2 YYNGEE. V lost 4 bases and J 10 bases, leaving 17 bases between the germline ends. The CDR3 length is 13 residues. For the CDR3, the DNA is TGTGCCAGCAGCCCGGGGCTAGGCAGGAGAGCTTTCTTT. This sequence encodes CASSPGLGRRAFF.

This clone appeared a single time. The J gene is TRBJ1-2, the V gene TRBV15, with D unresolved. CDR1 and CDR2 (germline): LNHNV, YYDKDF (reference sequence). V was clipped by 5 bases and J by 2 bases, with 9 bases between them. The CDR3 has 13 residues. In DNA, the CDR3 is TGTGCCACCAGCTTTGATAAGAACTATGGCTACACCTTC. Its protein product is CATSFDKNYGYTF.

This clone was counted only a few times. V and J are TRBV2 and TRBJ1-2; D is ambiguous. The CDR3 contains 15 residues. Trimming removed 3 bases from V and 4 bases from J, with 15 bases in between. Per the germline V gene, CDR1 is SNHLY and CDR2 is FYNNEI. The CDR3 is CASSDRNRGLYGYTF. CDR3 nucleotides: TGTGCCAGCAGTGATCGAAATAGAGGGCTCTATGGCTACACCTTC.

Here the CDR3 reads CASSTGQGTGYTF. The CDR3, as DNA: TGTGCCAGCAGCACGGGACAGGGGACCGGCTACACCTTC. J is TRBJ1-2 and V is TRBV7-2, with TRBD1 identical over 10 bases. Losses at the gene ends were 5 bases for V and 8 bases for J; bases not matched to a gene: 5. The length of the CDR3 is 13 residues. Germline assignment: CDR1 SGHTA and CDR2 FQGNSA.

This chain uses TRBV9 with TRBJ2-1; TRBD2 matches 7 bases. In germline, CDR1 is SGDLS, CDR2 YYNGEE. This CDR3 is built from 16 residues. V lost 0 bases to trimming and J lost 3 bases; unmatched junction nucleotides: 6. CDR3 DNA sequence: TGTGCCAGCAGCGTAGACGGGCGGGGGAACTACAATGAGCAGTTCTTC. Protein: CASSVDGRGNYNEQFF.

The sample holds one count of this clone. The J gene is TRBJ2-3, the V gene TRBV5-1; 11 bases line up with TRBD2. Germline V gene sequence: CDR1 SGHRS, CDR2 YFSETQ. Trimming cost V 2 bases and J 5 bases; bases outside gene matches: 4. The CDR3 is made up of 15 amino acids. The CDR3, as DNA: TGCGCCAGCAGCTTCACTAGCGGGGGCGGAGATACGCAGTATTTT. This translates into CASSFTSGGGDTQYF. Using reference TRBV5-1 and TRBJ2-3 for the parts outside the CDR3, the full variable domain is KAGVTQTPRYLIKTRGQQVTLSCSPISGHRSVSWYQQTPGQGLQFLFEYFSETQRNKGNFPGRFSGRQFSNSRSEMNVSTLELGDSALYLCASSFTSGGGDTQYFGPGTRLTVL.

This sequence joins TRBV7-2 and TRBJ1-4; 9 nucleotides line up with TRBD1. The CDR3 runs to 17 residues. Germline-derived CDR1 and CDR2 are SGHTA and FQGNSA. V was clipped by 2 bases and J by 5 bases; unmatched bases: 9. The CDR3 region is CASSLLSPGTGNEKLFF. The CDR3 coding sequence is TGTGCCAGCAGCTTATTATCGCCCGGGACAGGGAATGAAAAACTGTTTTTT.

The chain links TRBV7-8 to TRBJ1-2, with D possibly matching TRBD1 (5 bases). The CDR3 totals 17 residues. V was pared by 5 bases and J by 0 bases, with 19 bases between. Germline V gene sequence: CDR1 SGHVS, CDR2 FQNEAQ. Written as DNA, the CDR3 is TGTGCCAGCAGCCCCCACAGGCCCGCACTATCTAACTATGGCTACACCTTC. As protein: CASSPHRPALSNYGYTF.

The chain is built from TRBV19 and TRBJ2-2, with no clear D. The CDR3 runs 15 residues. Trimming cost V 9 bases and J 6 bases, with 20 bases left between them. The germline gives CDR1 LNHDA, CDR2 SQIVND (reference sequence). In nucleotides, the CDR3 is TGTGCCAGCCAAACGGTAGTGACGGAATCCGGGGAGCTGTTTTTT. Its protein product is CASQTVVTESGELFF.

The V and J genes are TRBV30 and TRBJ1-2; D perhaps matches TRBD1 (5 bases). This CDR3 has 14 amino acids. Germline V lookup: CDR1 GTSNPN, CDR2 SVGIG (reference sequence). With 4 bases removed from V and 6 bases from J, the gap between germline ends came to 18 bases. The CDR3 DNA sequence: TGTGCCTGGACCATTAGGGGCAGTCTGGATGGCTACACCTTC. This codes for CAWTIRGSLDGYTF.

This chain uses TRBV5-1 with TRBJ2-3; 9 bases are shared with TRBD2. With V trimmed by 9 bases and J by 2 bases, 7 bases remained unmatched. The CDR3 runs 14 residues. Germline CDR1 SGHRS, CDR2 YFSETQ. CDR3 sequence: CATQAGGITDTQYF. The DNA of the CDR3 is TGCGCCACGCAAGCGGGGGGTATCACAGATACGCAGTATTTT.

This chain uses TRBV28 with TRBJ2-7, with 11 bases matching TRBD1. The germline gives CDR1 MDHEN, CDR2 SYDVKM. The V and J ends lost 6 bases and 6 bases, in that order; junction bases with no gene match: 7. This CDR3 has 14 amino acids. The CDR3 DNA is TGTGCCAGCAGCCGCCGGACAGGGGGCGTCGAGCAGTACTTC. Amino acids: CASSRRTGGVEQYF.

This chain joins TRBV4-3 and TRBJ2-1; 8 bases line up with TRBD1. The V and J ends lost 2 bases and 3 bases, in that order; junction bases with no gene match: 9. Germline-derived CDR1 and CDR2 are LGHNA and YSLEER. The CDR3 length is 17 residues. The CDR3 here is CASSQRLGDRGYNEQFF. CDR3 in DNA: TGCGCCAGCAGCCAACGATTGGGCGACAGGGGCTACAATGAGCAGTTCTTC.

The chain couples TRBV11-2 to TRBJ2-5; 12 bases line up with TRBD2. Germline V gene data show CDR1 as SGHAT and CDR2 as FQNNGV. The CDR3 has 17 residues. The V segment lost 4 bases and the J segment 4 bases; nucleotides outside the gene matches: 10. The CDR3 protein is CASSSILAGGRGETQYF. CDR3 coding DNA: TGTGCCAGCAGCTCCATACTAGCGGGGGGAAGGGGAGAGACCCAGTACTTC.